Below, 21 T cell receptor beta chains from the same sample are listed, as sequenced in a study of blood T cell repertoires in COVID-19. The table came from immunoSEQ multiplex PCR; TCRdb's copy has only in-frame clones and leaves some out. In the table there are about 370,000 clones, roughly 90% of which are singletons. Sequenced input: peripheral blood. Receptor source: a woman in her twenties or thirties with COVID-19, enrolled during active disease.

The chain uses TRBV6-6 and TRBJ2-3; D is possibly TRBD1 (5 bases). V lost 8 bases, J lost 5 bases, and 11 bases lay in between. The CDR3 runs to 12 residues. From germline, CDR1 is MNHNY and CDR2 SVGAGI (reference sequence). Here the CDR3 reads CASGPGLDTQYF. CDR3 DNA sequence: TGTGCCAGCGGGCCAGGGTTAGATACGCAGTATTTT.

In its sample, this clone was seen a few times. The V and J genes are TRBV7-9 and TRBJ2-1; D is unclear. Germline-derived CDR1 and CDR2 are SEHNR and FQNEAQ (reference sequence). This CDR3 has 14 amino acids. V was clipped by 1 base and J by 7 bases, with 11 bases between them. The CDR3 bases are TGTGCCAGCAGCTTAGTATCGAACAGTAATGAGCAGTTCTTC. Amino acid sequence: CASSLVSNSNEQFF.

The chain couples TRBV29-1 to TRBJ2-1; possible D gene TRBD2, 6 bases. The CDR3 contains 13 residues. V was clipped by 3 bases and J by 3 bases, with 9 bases between them. Germline CDR1 is SQVTM and CDR2 is ANQGSEA. CDR3 region: CSVDYSGYNEQFF. The CDR3 region has the DNA TGCAGCGTTGACTATAGCGGCTACAATGAGCAGTTCTTC.

The genes are TRBV6-5 and TRBJ1-5, with 9 bases that match TRBD1. The germline CDR1 and CDR2 sequences are MNHEY and SVGAGI. The junction had 5 bases not matched to a gene; V was cut back by 6 bases and J by 2 bases. This CDR3 has 15 residues. CDR3 DNA: TGTGCCAGCAGGCGACAGGGGGAGCGCAATCAGCCCCAGCATTTT. Residues: CASRRQGERNQPQHF.

The table lists this clone with a count of one. The chain is built from TRBV15 and TRBJ2-7, with a tentative D call TRBD2 (6 bases). The CDR3 extends over 13 amino acids. The ends were cut back, 0 bases at V and 5 bases at J, with 8 bases in the middle. Germline V gene data show CDR1 as LNHNV and CDR2 as YYDKDF (reference sequence). The CDR3 DNA sequence: TGTGCCACCAGCAGAGATTGGGGGGACGAGCAGTACGTC. Translation gives CATSRDWGDEQYV.

Only one count was recorded for this clone. The chain joins TRBV6-5 to TRBJ2-1; 14 positions agree with TRBD2. Germline V gene lookup returns CDR1 MNHEY and CDR2 SVGAGI. The V gene end was trimmed by 10 bases and the J gene end by 8 bases; junction bases not matched to a gene: 10. The CDR3 contains 15 residues. The CDR3 nucleotides are TGTGCCACCTCCACCGGGACTAGCGGGAGTGATGAGCAGTTCTTC. This sequence encodes CATSTGTSGSDEQFF.

V usage is TRBV19 and J usage is TRBJ2-1; a weak D match, TRBD1 (6 bases). Trimming took off 3 bases at V and 2 bases at J, with 23 bases between the two ends. The length of the CDR3 is 19 residues. Germline loops: CDR1 LNHDA, CDR2 SQIVND (reference sequence). CDR3 coding DNA: TGTGCCAGTAGTATTCGGGAACTTTGGACAGTGGGAACCTACAATGAGCAGTTCTTC. Residues: CASSIRELWTVGTYNEQFF.

This chain uses TRBV15 with TRBJ1-2; D is possibly TRBD1 (5 bases). CDR3 length equals 19 residues. CDR1 and CDR2 from the germline V gene are LNHNV and YYDKDF (reference sequence). Trimming cost V 0 bases and J 8 bases, with 28 bases left between them. The CDR3 region is CATSRDFPQGVLPLFGYTF. The CDR3 DNA reads as TGTGCCACCAGCAGAGACTTCCCGCAGGGCGTCCTCCCCTTGTTCGGCTACACCTTC.

The gene calls are TRBV28 and TRBJ2-7, with a possible D match to TRBD2 (6 bases). CDR1 MDHEN and CDR2 SYDVKM come from the germline V gene. This CDR3 contains 12 residues. V was trimmed by 10 bases and J by 0 bases, leaving 10 bases between them. The CDR3 protein is CATRGSSYEQYF. The DNA of the CDR3 is TGTGCCACCCGGGGGAGCTCCTACGAGCAGTACTTC.

The CDR3 DNA reads as TGTGCCAGCTCACCTCGGGACTTTTCTGAAGCTTTCTTT. Its translation: CASSPRDFSEAFF. The chain is built from TRBV18 and TRBJ1-1, with a possible D match to TRBD1 (5 bases). CDR3 length equals 13 residues. Trimming removed 3 bases from V and 6 bases from J, with 11 bases in between. The germline V gene has CDR1 KGHSH and CDR2 LQKENI.

The J gene is TRBJ1-1, the V gene TRBV30; no clear D gene. This CDR3 is built from 15 residues. Trimming shortened V by 0 bases and J by 4 bases, and 15 bases separated the two germline ends. From germline, CDR1 is GTSNPN and CDR2 SVGIG (reference sequence). This CDR3 is CAWSVKSGSGTEAFF. CDR3 DNA sequence: TGTGCCTGGAGTGTTAAGTCCGGGAGTGGCACTGAAGCTTTCTTT.

The chain links TRBV12-5 to TRBJ1-5; D ambiguous. This CDR3 has 13 residues. CDR1 is LGHNT, CDR2 FRNRAP, per germline. Trimming took off 5 bases at V and 0 bases at J, with 5 bases between the two ends. CDR3 sequence: CASGENSNQPQHF. The CDR3 DNA reads TGTGCTAGTGGTGAGAATAGCAATCAGCCCCAGCATTTT.

The gene calls are TRBV28 and TRBJ1-2; the match to TRBD1 covers 8 bases. V shed 4 bases and J 4 bases; nucleotides not matched to a gene: 11. The CDR3 runs 16 residues. CDR1 MDHEN and CDR2 SYDVKM come from the germline V gene. CDR3 nucleotides: TGTGCCAGCAGTTCCCCCGGACAGGGAGTATTCTATGGCTACACCTTC. Translating gives CASSSPGQGVFYGYTF.

The chain recombines TRBV29-1 with TRBJ2-2; D possibly corresponds to TRBD1 (6 bases). Trimming left V 0 bases short and J 6 bases short, with 11 bases between. This CDR3 has 14 residues. The germline V gene has CDR1 SQVTM and CDR2 ANQGSEA. The CDR3 reads CSVEDGGVPGELFF. The CDR3 bases are TGCAGCGTTGAAGATGGGGGCGTTCCCGGGGAGCTGTTTTTT.

This clone was observed a handful of times. This chain uses TRBV27 with TRBJ2-7; 8 positions match TRBD1. Germline-derived CDR1 and CDR2 are MNHEY and SMNVEV (reference sequence). V gave up 3 bases and J gave up 6 bases; unmatched junction bases: 4. The CDR3 runs to 13 residues. The CDR3 here is CASSFGQGAEQYF. CDR3 bases: TGTGCCAGCAGTTTTGGCCAGGGGGCCGAGCAGTACTTC.

The CDR3 region is CASFPDRDTEAFF. CDR3 DNA: TGTGCCAGCTTCCCGGACAGGGACACTGAAGCTTTCTTT. This chain connects TRBV18 to TRBJ1-1; TRBD1 matches at 8 bases. This CDR3 region has 13 residues. From germline, CDR1 is KGHSH and CDR2 LQKENI. V shed 7 bases and J 3 bases; nucleotides not matched to a gene: 4.

The gene calls are TRBV24-1 and TRBJ2-7; D is uncertain. The V gene's germline CDR1 is KGHDR and CDR2 SFDVKD. The CDR3 has 14 amino acids. Trimming cost V 0 bases and J 1 base, with 6 bases left between them. The CDR3 protein is CATSDLTHSYEQYV. The CDR3 region has the DNA TGTGCCACCAGTGATTTGACACATTCCTACGAGCAGTACGTC.

The rearrangement joins TRBV11-1 to TRBJ2-1; 7 nucleotides line up with TRBD1. The CDR3 is made up of 16 amino acids. The germline V gene has CDR1 SGHAT and CDR2 FQDESV (reference sequence). The ends lost 4 bases at V and 2 bases at J; junction bases unmatched: 8. The CDR3 here is CASSSRQGTPYNEQFF. DNA of the CDR3: TGTGCCAGCAGCTCCCGACAGGGTACCCCCTACAATGAGCAGTTCTTC. The whole variable domain, remainder taken from reference TRBV11-1 and TRBJ2-1, is EAEVAQSPRYKITEKSQAVAFWCDPISGHATLYWYRQILGQGPELLVQFQDESVVDDSQLPKDRFSAERLKGVDSTLKIQPAELGDSAMYLCASSSRQGTPYNEQFFGPGTRLTVL.

The gene calls are TRBV13 and TRBJ2-1; 9 nucleotides match TRBD1. Germline values: CDR1 PRHDT, CDR2 FYEKMQ (reference sequence). There are 12 residues in the CDR3. The junction had 7 bases not matched to a gene; V was cut back by 5 bases and J by 14 bases. CDR3 residues: CASSQGQGMEFF. The CDR3 DNA sequence: TGTGCCAGCAGCCAAGGACAGGGGATGGAGTTCTTC.

This clone was seen once. The sample holds other DNA sequences that translate to the same CDR3. This sequence joins TRBV6-5 and TRBJ1-1; D is unclear. CDR1 is MNHEY and CDR2 is SVGAGI in the germline V gene. There are 11 residues in the CDR3. The V end lost 5 bases, the J end lost 1 base, and 2 bases lay between the germline ends. The CDR3 DNA reads TGTGCCAGCAGTCGGAACACTGAAGCTTTCTTT. Protein: CASSRNTEAFF.

The rearrangement joins TRBV10-3 to TRBJ2-3, with 7 bases that match TRBD2. Germline V gene data show CDR1 as ENHRY and CDR2 as SYGVKD. J gave up 4 bases and V 3 bases, and 4 bases lay outside the gene matches. The CDR3 contains 14 residues. CDR3 residues: CAISDPAGADTQYF. CDR3 in DNA: TGTGCCATCAGTGACCCGGCGGGGGCAGATACGCAGTATTTT.